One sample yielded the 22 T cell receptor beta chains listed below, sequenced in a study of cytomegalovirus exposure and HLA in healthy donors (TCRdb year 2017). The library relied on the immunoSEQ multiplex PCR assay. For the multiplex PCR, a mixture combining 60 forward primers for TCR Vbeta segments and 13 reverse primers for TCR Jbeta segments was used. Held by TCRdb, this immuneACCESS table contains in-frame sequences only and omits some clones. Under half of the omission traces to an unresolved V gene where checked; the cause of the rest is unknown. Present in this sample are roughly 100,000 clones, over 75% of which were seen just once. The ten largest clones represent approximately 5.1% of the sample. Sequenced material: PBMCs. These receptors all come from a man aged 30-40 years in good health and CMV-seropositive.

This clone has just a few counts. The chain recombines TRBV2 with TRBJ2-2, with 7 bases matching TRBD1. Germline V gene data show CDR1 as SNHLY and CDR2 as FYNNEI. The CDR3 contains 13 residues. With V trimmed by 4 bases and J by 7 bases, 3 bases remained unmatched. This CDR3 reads CASSGQGIGELFF. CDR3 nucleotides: TGTGCCAGCAGTGGACAGGGAATCGGGGAGCTGTTTTTT.

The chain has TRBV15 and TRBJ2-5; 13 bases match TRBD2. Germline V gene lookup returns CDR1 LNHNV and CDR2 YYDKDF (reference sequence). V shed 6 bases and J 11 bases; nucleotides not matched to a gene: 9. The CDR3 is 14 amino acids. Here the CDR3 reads CATSMTSGRREQYF. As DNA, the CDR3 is TGTGCCACCAGTATGACTAGCGGGAGGCGAGAGCAGTACTTC. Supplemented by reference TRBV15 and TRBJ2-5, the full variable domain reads DAMVIQNPRYQVTQFGKPVTLSCSQTLNHNVMYWYQQKSSQAPKLLFHYYDKDFNNEADTPDNFQSRRPNTSFCFLDIRSPGLGDTAMYLCATSMTSGRREQYFGPGTRLLVL.

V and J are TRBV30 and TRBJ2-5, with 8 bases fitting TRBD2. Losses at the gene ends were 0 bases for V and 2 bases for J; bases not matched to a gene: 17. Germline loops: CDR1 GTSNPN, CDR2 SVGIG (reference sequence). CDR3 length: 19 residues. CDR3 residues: CAWSVSLGLARSVQETQYF. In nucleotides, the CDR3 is TGTGCCTGGAGTGTATCACTAGGACTAGCCAGATCGGTACAAGAGACCCAGTACTTC.

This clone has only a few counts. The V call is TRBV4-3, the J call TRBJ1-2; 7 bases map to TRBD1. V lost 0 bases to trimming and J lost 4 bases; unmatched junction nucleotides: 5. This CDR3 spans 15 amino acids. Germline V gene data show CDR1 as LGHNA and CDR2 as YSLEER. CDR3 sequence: CASSQDGTASYGYTF. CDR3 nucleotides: TGCGCCAGCAGCCAAGATGGGACAGCTTCCTATGGCTACACCTTC.

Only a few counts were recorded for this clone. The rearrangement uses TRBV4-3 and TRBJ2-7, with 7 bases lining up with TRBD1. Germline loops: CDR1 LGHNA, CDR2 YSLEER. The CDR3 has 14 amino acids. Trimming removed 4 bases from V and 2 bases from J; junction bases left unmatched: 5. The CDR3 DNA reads TGCGCCAGCAGCCGAAACAGGGGTCCCTACGAGCAGTACTTC. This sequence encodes CASSRNRGPYEQYF.

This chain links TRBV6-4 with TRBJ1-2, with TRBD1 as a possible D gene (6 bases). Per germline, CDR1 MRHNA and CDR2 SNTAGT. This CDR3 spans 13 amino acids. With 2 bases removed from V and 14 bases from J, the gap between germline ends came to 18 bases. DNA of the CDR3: TGTGCCAGCAGTGACGGCTTGGGGGCAGGGGTTACCTTC. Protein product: CASSDGLGAGVTF.

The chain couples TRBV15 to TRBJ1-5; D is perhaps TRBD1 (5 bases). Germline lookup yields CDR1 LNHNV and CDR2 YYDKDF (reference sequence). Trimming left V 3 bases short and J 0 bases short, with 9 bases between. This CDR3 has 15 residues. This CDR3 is CATSRDIVSNQPQHF. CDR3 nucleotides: TGTGCCACCAGCAGGGACATCGTTAGCAATCAGCCCCAGCATTTT.

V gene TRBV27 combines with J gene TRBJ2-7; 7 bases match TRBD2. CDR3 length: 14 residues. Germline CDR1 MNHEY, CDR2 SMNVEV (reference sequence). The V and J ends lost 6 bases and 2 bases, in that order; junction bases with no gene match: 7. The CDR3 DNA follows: TGTGCCAGCAGCTTAGCGGGTCCCCCCTACGAGCAGTACTTC. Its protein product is CASSLAGPPYEQYF.

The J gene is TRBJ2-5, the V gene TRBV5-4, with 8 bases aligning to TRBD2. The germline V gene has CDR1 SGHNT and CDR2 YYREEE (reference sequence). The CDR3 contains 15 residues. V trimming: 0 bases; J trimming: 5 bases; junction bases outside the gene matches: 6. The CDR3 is CASSLGGGRVETQYF. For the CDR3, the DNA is TGTGCCAGCAGCTTGGGCGGGGGGCGGGTGGAGACCCAGTACTTC.

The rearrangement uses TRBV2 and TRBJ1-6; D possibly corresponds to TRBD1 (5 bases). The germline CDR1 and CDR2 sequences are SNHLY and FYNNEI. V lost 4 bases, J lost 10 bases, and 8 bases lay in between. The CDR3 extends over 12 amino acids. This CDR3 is CASSAGYSPLHF. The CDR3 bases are TGTGCCAGCAGTGCAGGGTACTCACCCCTCCACTTT. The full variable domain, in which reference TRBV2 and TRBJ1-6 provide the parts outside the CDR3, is EPEVTQTPSHQVTQMGQEVILRCVPISNHLYFYWYRQILGQKVEFLVSFYNNEISEKSEIFDDQFSVERPDGSNFTLKIRSTKLEDSAMYFCASSAGYSPLHFGNGTRLTVT.

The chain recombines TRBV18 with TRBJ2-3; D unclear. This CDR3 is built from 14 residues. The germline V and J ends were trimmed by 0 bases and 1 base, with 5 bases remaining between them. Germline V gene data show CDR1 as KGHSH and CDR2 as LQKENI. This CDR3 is CASSPPAGTDTQYF. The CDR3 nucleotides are TGTGCCAGCTCACCACCGGCGGGCACAGATACGCAGTATTTT.

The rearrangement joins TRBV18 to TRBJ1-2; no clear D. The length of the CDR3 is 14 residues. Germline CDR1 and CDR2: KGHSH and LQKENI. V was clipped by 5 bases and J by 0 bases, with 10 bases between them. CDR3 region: CASSVQRANYGYTF. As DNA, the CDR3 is TGTGCCAGCTCAGTACAGAGAGCTAACTATGGCTACACCTTC.

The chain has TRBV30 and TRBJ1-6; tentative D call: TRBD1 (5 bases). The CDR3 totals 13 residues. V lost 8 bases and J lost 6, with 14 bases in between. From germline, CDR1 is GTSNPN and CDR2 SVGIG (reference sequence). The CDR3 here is CAVGGEFNSPLHF. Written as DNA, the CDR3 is TGTGCCGTGGGGGGGGAATTTAATTCACCCCTCCACTTT.

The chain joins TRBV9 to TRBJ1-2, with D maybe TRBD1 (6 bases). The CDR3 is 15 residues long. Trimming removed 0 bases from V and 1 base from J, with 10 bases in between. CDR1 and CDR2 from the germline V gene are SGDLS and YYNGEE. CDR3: CASSVDGTYNYGYTF. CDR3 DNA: TGTGCCAGCAGCGTAGACGGGACATATAACTATGGCTACACCTTC.

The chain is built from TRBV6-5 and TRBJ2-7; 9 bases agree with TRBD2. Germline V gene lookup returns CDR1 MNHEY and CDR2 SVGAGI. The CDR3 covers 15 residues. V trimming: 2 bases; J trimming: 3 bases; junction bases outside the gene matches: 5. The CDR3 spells CASSYRAGGGYEQYF. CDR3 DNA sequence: TGTGCCAGCAGTTACCGCGCGGGAGGGGGCTACGAGCAGTACTTC.

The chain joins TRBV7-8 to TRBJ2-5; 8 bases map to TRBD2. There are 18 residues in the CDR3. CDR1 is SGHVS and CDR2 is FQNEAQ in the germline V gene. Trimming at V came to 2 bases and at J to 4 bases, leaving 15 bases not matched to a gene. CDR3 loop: CASSLKGSGGRGGETQYF. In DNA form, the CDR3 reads TGTGCCAGCAGCTTAAAGGGAAGCGGGGGCCGCGGGGGAGAGACCCAGTACTTC.

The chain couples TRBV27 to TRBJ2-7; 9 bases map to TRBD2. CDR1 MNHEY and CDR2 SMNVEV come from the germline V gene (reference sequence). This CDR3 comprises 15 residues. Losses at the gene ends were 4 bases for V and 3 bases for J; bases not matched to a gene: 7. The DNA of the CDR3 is TGTGCCAGCAGTTCCTTAGCGGGGGTTTACTACGAGCAGTACTTC. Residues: CASSSLAGVYYEQYF.

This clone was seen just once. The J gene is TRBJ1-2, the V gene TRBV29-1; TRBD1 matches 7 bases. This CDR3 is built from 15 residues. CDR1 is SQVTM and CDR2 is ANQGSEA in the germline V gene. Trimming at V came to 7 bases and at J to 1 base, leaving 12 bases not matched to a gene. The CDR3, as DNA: TGCAGCGCTAATTACGACAGGGCGATTAACTATGGCTACACCTTC. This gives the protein CSANYDRAINYGYTF.

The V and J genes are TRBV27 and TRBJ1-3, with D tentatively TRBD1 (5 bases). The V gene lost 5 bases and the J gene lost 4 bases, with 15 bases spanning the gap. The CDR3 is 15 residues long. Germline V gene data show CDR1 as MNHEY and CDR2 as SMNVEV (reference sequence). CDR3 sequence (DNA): TGTGCCAGCAGTCTGTCAGGGTATTCAGGAAACACCATATATTTT. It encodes CASSLSGYSGNTIYF.

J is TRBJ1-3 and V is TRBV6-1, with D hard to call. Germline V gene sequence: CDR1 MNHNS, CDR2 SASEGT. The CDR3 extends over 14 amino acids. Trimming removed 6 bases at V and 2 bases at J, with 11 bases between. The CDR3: CASRPDGAGNTIYF. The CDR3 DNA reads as TGTGCCAGCAGACCCGACGGGGCTGGAAACACCATATATTTT.

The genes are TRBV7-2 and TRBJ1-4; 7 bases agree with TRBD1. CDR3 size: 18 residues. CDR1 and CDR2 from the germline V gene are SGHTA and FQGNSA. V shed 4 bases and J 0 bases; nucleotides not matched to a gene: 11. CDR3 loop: CASSWGPTGSATNEKLFF. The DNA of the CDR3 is TGTGCCAGCAGCTGGGGCCCGACAGGGAGTGCAACTAATGAAAAACTGTTTTTT.

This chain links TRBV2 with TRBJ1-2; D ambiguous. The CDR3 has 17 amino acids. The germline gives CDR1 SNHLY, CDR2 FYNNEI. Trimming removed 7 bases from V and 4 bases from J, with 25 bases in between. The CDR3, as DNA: TGTGCCAGCAATCCTCTGGCGGGCCAGTTAAGCAGCTATGGCTACACCTTC. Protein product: CASNPLAGQLSSYGYTF.